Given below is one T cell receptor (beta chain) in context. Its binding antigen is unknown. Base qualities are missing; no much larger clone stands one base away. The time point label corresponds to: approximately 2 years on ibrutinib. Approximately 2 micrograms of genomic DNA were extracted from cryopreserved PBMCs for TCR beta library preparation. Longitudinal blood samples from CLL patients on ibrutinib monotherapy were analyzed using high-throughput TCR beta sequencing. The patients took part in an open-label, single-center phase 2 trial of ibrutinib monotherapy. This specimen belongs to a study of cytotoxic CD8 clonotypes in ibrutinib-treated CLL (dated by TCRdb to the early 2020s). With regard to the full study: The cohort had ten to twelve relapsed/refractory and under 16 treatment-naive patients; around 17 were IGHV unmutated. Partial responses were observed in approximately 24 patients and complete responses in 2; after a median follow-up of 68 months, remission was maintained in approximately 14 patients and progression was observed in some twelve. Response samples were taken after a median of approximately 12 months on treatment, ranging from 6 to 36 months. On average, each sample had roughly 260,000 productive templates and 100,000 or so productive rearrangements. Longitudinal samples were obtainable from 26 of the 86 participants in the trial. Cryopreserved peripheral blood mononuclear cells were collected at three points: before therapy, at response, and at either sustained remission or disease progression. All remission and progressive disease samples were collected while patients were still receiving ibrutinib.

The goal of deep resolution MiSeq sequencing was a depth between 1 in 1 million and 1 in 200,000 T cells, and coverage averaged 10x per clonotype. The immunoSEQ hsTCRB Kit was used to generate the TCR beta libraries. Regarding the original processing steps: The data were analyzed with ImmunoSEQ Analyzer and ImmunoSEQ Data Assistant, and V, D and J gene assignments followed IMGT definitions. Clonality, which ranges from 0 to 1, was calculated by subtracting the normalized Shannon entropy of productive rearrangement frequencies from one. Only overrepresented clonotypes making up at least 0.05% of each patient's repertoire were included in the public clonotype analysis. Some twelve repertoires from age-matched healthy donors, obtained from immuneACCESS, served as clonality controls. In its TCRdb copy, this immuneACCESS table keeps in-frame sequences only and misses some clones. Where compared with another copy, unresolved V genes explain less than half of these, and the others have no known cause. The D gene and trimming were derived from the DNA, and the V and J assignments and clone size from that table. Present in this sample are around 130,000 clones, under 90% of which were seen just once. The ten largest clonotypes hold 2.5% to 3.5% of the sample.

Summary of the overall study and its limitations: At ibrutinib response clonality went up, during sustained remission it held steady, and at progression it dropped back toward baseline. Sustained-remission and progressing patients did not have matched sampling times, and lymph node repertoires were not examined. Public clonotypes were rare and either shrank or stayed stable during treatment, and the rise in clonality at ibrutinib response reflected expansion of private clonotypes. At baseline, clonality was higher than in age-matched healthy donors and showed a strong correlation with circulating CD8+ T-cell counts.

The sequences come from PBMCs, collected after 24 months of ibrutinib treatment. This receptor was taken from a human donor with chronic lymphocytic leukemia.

The sequenced DNA: TGTGCCAGGGGGGACAGACTCTCTGGAAACACCATATATTTT. Its translation reads: CARGDRLSGNTIYF. This receptor chain uses TRBV28 and TRBJ1-3, with 7 central nucleotides matching TRBD1. The CDR3 holds 14 amino acids from the cysteine to the phenylalanine. The sequence is cut down to CDR3 DNA, 42 bases in frame from base 1. The germline V gene supplies CDR1 MDHEN and CDR2 SYDVKM. Ends trimmed: V by 9 bases, J by 0 bases; bases unmatched to a gene: 5.